This T cell receptor (beta chain) was sequenced during a study of tumor-infiltrating lymphocytes in primary liver carcinoma. Study-level results: Tumor tissue displayed a significantly greater top-250-clone fraction than blood (p = 0.039). Less overlap was seen in tumor-adjacent and tumor-blood pairs than in tumor region pairs.

To note about this clonotype: Its matching antigen is unknown.

CDR3 length: 13 amino acids. The germline gives CDR1 SQVTM, CDR2 ANQGSEA. Total RNA (roughly 0.45 ug) served as template for TCR beta cDNA synthesis primed by a constant-region primer. Slightly modified ARM-PCR with three nested multiplex PCR rounds yielded TCR beta libraries. Primers for the first two PCR rounds were TRBV1-TRBV30 forward primers and a C-beta reverse primer (approximately 10 cycles per round). TCRdb reprocessed the multiplex PCR reads via MiXCR and lists one record per CDR3 protein. The data hold about 84,000 distinct CDR3 sequences, with approximately 70% observed a single time. Bulk tissue was left unsorted, and RNA and DNA were co-extracted from approximately 20-30 mg of it.

The TCR was taken from a middle-aged man with primary liver carcinoma and hepatitis B virus infection. Sequenced material: liver tumor tissue from sampling region 1. Documented subset: tumor region T1, superior pole. V is TRBV29-1 and J is TRBJ2-4; 7 bases align to TRBD1. DNA of the CDR3: TGCTGCGCCCTCGGGACAGTCAAAAACATTCAGTACTTC. Translated, it gives CCALGTVKNIQYF.